This T cell receptor (beta chain) stems from a study of blood T cell repertoires in COVID-19. Background on the study: Sites across the United States, Italy and Spain contributed samples from acute and convalescent COVID-19. The analysed material was cDNA or gDNA that came from T cells, B-cell-depleted T cells, or PBMCs.

Sequencing used immunoSEQ multiplex PCR; TCRdb keeps in-frame clones, though not all of them. The table has approximately 130,000 clones, roughly four fifths seen once. Deletions cut 7 bases from V and 4 bases from J, with 13 bases between. The CDR3 is made up of 14 amino acids. CDR1 LNHDA and CDR2 SQIVND come from the germline V gene (reference sequence). Participant-reported clinical history was the basis for cohort assignment. V and J are TRBV19 and TRBJ1-4; D is possibly TRBD1 (6 bases). Sequenced sample: PBMCs or T cells enriched from blood (not recorded which). This sequence originates from a young man who had recovered from COVID-19. CDR3 loop: CASTYREGNEKLFF. Here the CDR3 DNA reads TGTGCCAGTACCTACAGGGAGGGTAATGAAAAACTGTTTTTT.